The 23 T cell receptor beta chains reported below all come from one sample, sequenced in a study of T cell changes during pregnancy in multiple sclerosis. Sequenced by immunoSEQ multiplex PCR; TCRdb stores in-frame clones only, minus some. The table records tens of thousands of clones, roughly 91% of them present only once. The sequenced sample was peripheral blood, obtained in the third trimester of pregnancy. The receptors here all came from a female donor in good health, enrolled as a control in a pregnancy study.

CDR3 amino acids: CASSPQTGPNTIYF. As DNA, the CDR3 is TGTGCCAGCAGCCCCCAGACTGGTCCTAACACCATATATTTT. This chain connects TRBV14 to TRBJ1-3, with D unresolved. CDR3 size: 14 residues. The germline CDR1 and CDR2 sequences are SGHDN and FVKESK. V lost 4 bases to trimming and J lost 7 bases, with 14 bases between them.

V gene TRBV6-1 combines with J gene TRBJ1-1; D uncertain. The V gene lost 6 bases and the J gene lost 1 base, with 12 bases spanning the gap. Germline V gene data show CDR1 as MNHNS and CDR2 as SASEGT. The length of the CDR3 is 14 residues. Here the CDR3 DNA reads TGTGCCAGCAGGGTCCGCGGAGAGAACACTGAAGCTTTCTTT. Protein: CASRVRGENTEAFF.

The chain joins TRBV2 to TRBJ1-2; a possible D gene is TRBD1 (6 bases). V was pared by 4 bases and J by 4 bases, with 7 bases between. The CDR3 has 12 amino acids. Germline loops: CDR1 SNHLY, CDR2 FYNNEI. CDR3 coding DNA: TGTGCCAGCAGTGTCAGGGGCTATGGCTACACCTTC. It specifies CASSVRGYGYTF.

V is TRBV29-1 and J is TRBJ2-3, with a weak D call TRBD1 (6 bases). Looked up from germline, CDR1 is SQVTM and CDR2 is ANQGSEA. V was clipped by 6 bases and J by 4 bases, with 17 bases between them. The CDR3 is 14 amino acids. The CDR3 coding sequence is TGCAGCGTCATACCAGGGGAATACGCAGATACGCAGTATTTT. It specifies CSVIPGEYADTQYF.

A word on this clone: Other nucleotide sequences from this sample produce the same CDR3. This chain uses TRBV7-2 with TRBJ1-5; 7 positions match TRBD1. The CDR3 covers 15 residues. With 4 bases clipped from V and 3 bases from J, the junction kept 6 bases outside the gene matches. Per germline, CDR1 SGHTA and CDR2 FQGNSA. The CDR3 sequence is CASSSQGSANQPQHF. The CDR3 nucleotides read TGTGCCAGCAGCTCACAGGGGAGTGCCAATCAGCCCCAGCATTTT.

V and J are TRBV27 and TRBJ1-2, with 7 bases that match TRBD1. Per germline, CDR1 MNHEY and CDR2 SMNVEV (reference sequence). The CDR3 covers 13 residues. The V and J ends lost 6 bases and 3 bases, in that order; junction bases with no gene match: 4. The CDR3 is CASSDDRDYGYTF. As DNA, the CDR3 is TGTGCCAGCAGCGACGACAGGGACTATGGCTACACCTTC.

This sequence joins TRBV6-1 and TRBJ2-3; D gene unclear. Germline V lookup: CDR1 MNHNS, CDR2 SASEGT. The V end was cut by 0 bases, the J end by 0 bases, with 13 bases between. This CDR3 comprises 17 residues. Here the CDR3 DNA reads TGTGCCAGCAGTGAAGCGCTTTGGAGTACTAGCACAGATACGCAGTATTTT. Translation gives CASSEALWSTSTDTQYF.

This rearrangement joins TRBV5-3 to TRBJ2-1, with 14 bases lining up with TRBD2. TRBV5-3 is reported as an ORF; its role is uncertain. CDR3 size: 21 residues. With V trimmed by 0 bases and J by 4 bases, 15 bases remained unmatched. CDR3 nucleotide sequence: TGTGCCAGAAGCTTGGGACTAGCGGGAGGGCTAAAGTCTAGCTCGTACAATGAGCAGTTCTTC. As protein: CARSLGLAGGLKSSSYNEQFF.

The J gene is TRBJ2-4, the V gene TRBV30; 7 bases fit TRBD2. Trimming at V came to 5 bases and at J to 3 bases, leaving 1 base not matched to a gene. The germline V gene has CDR1 GTSNPN and CDR2 SVGIG (reference sequence). This CDR3 comprises 12 residues. CDR3 sequence (DNA): TGTGCCTGGGAGCGGGGCAAAAACATTCAGTACTTC. It specifies CAWERGKNIQYF. The full variable domain, completed using reference TRBV30 and TRBJ2-4, is SQTIHQWPATLVQPVGSPLSLECTVEGTSNPNLYWYRQAAGRGLQLLFYSVGIGQISSEVPQNLSASRPQDRQFILSSKKLLLSDSGFYLCAWERGKNIQYFGAGTRLSVL.

The chain carries TRBV19 and TRBJ1-2, with D hard to call. V was shortened by 7 bases and J by 0 bases, with 12 bases between the two germline ends. The CDR3 runs 14 residues. Germline V lookup: CDR1 LNHDA, CDR2 SQIVND (reference sequence). The CDR3 is CASTPAAANYGYTF. In DNA, the CDR3 is TGTGCCAGTACTCCCGCTGCAGCTAACTATGGCTACACCTTC.

This clone was seen a handful of times. This chain uses TRBV7-9 with TRBJ2-1, with TRBD1 matching over 7 bases. The CDR3 spans 14 residues. Germline V gene data show CDR1 as SEHNR and CDR2 as FQNEAQ (reference sequence). J was trimmed by 6 bases and V by 10 bases; bases with no gene match: 12. The CDR3 sequence is CATHLTGSGNEQFF. The CDR3 bases are TGTGCCACCCACTTGACAGGGTCTGGCAATGAGCAGTTCTTC.

V gene TRBV5-6 combines with J gene TRBJ2-1, with 13 bases lining up with TRBD2. Trimming took 2 bases from V and 0 from J; bases not matched to a gene: 2. The CDR3 length is 17 residues. From germline, CDR1 is SGHDT and CDR2 YYEEEE. CDR3 DNA: TGTGCCAGCAGCTTTACTAGCGGGAGGGGCTCCTACAATGAGCAGTTCTTC. Translation gives CASSFTSGRGSYNEQFF.

The chain couples TRBV11-2 to TRBJ2-7, with D possibly TRBD1 on 5 matching bases. The CDR3 has 14 residues. Germline V gene lookup returns CDR1 SGHAT and CDR2 FQNNGV. Trimming took off 3 bases at V and 7 bases at J, with 16 bases between the two ends. The DNA of the CDR3 is TGTGCCAGCAGCTTGGCAGGGAATTCTCGGGAGCAGTACTTC. Translated, it gives CASSLAGNSREQYF.

The V call is TRBV4-1, the J call TRBJ1-2, with TRBD1 matching 9 bases. The CDR3 extends over 16 amino acids. Germline V gene data show CDR1 as MGHRA and CDR2 as YSYEKL. Trimming removed 1 base from V and 0 bases from J; junction bases left unmatched: 3. This chain's CDR3 is CASSQGRDRANYGYTF. CDR3 nucleotides: TGCGCCAGCAGCCAAGGACGGGACAGGGCTAACTATGGCTACACCTTC.

The chain couples TRBV4-3 to TRBJ2-7; weak D call: TRBD2 (6 bases). The CDR3 is 16 residues long. V lost 8 bases, J lost 0 bases, and 20 bases lay in between. From germline, CDR1 is LGHNA and CDR2 YSLEER. CDR3 nucleotides: TGCGCCAGCTCCGTAGTGGCGGGAAGAAACTCCTACGAGCAGTACTTC. It yields the protein CASSVVAGRNSYEQYF.

The chain combines TRBV13 with TRBJ2-5; D is ambiguous. The V end lost 0 bases, the J end lost 9 bases, and 5 bases lay between the germline ends. Per germline, CDR1 PRHDT and CDR2 FYEKMQ (reference sequence). The CDR3 loop spans 11 amino acids. CDR3 residues: CASSLGLAQYF. CDR3 nucleotides: TGTGCCAGCAGCTTAGGGTTAGCCCAGTACTTC.

This clone was detected once. V gene TRBV2 combines with J gene TRBJ2-2, with D tentatively TRBD1 (6 bases). The CDR3 is made up of 13 amino acids. CDR1 is SNHLY, CDR2 FYNNEI, per germline. V lost 6 bases, J lost 6 bases, and 11 bases lay in between. CDR3 DNA: TGTGCCAGCAGACAGGGTTTGTCCGGGGAGCTGTTTTTT. Encoded protein: CASRQGLSGELFF.

The chain carries TRBV5-1 and TRBJ2-6, with a weak D call TRBD2 (6 bases). Germline V gene lookup returns CDR1 SGHRS and CDR2 YFSETQ. The CDR3 is made up of 16 amino acids. Trimming removed 4 bases from V and 0 bases from J, with 11 bases in between. CDR3 coding DNA: TGCGCCAGCAGCGTGGGACTGCCCTCTGGGGCCAACGTCCTGACTTTC. This gives the protein CASSVGLPSGANVLTF.

J is TRBJ1-1 and V is TRBV15; D is unresolved. This CDR3 is built from 14 residues. Germline V gene data show CDR1 as LNHNV and CDR2 as YYDKDF (reference sequence). Trimming removed 3 bases from V and 4 bases from J, with 12 bases in between. The CDR3 DNA reads TGTGCCACCAGCAGGGAGGAGGAGAGCACTGAAGCTTTCTTT. Protein product: CATSREEESTEAFF.

CDR3 in amino acids: CASSSGTGGPGELFF. As DNA, the CDR3 is TGTGCCAGCAGCTCCGGGACAGGGGGCCCCGGGGAGCTGTTTTTT. The chain uses TRBV11-2 and TRBJ2-2; TRBD1 matches at 12 bases. Germline V gene data show CDR1 as SGHAT and CDR2 as FQNNGV. Germline trimming cut 4 bases from V and 6 bases from J; bases unmatched to any gene: 3. This CDR3 is 15 amino acids long.

The V call is TRBV6-5, the J call TRBJ2-7; the D gene is possibly TRBD2 (6 bases). Trimming shortened V by 5 bases and J by 4 bases, and 12 bases separated the two germline ends. This CDR3 is built from 13 residues. Per germline, CDR1 MNHEY and CDR2 SVGAGI. The CDR3 sequence: CASSPRGAYEQYF. CDR3 sequence (DNA): TGTGCCAGCAGTCCCCGCGGGGCTTACGAGCAGTACTTC.

The chain is built from TRBV7-2 and TRBJ2-1; 8 bases agree with TRBD2. CDR3 length equals 15 residues. CDR1 and CDR2 from the germline V gene are SGHTA and FQGNSA. V shed 0 bases and J 6 bases; nucleotides not matched to a gene: 4. The CDR3 loop is CASSLAYGGGNEQFF. The CDR3, as DNA: TGTGCCAGCAGCTTAGCTTACGGGGGGGGCAATGAGCAGTTCTTC.

V and J are TRBV5-1 and TRBJ2-3, with TRBD2 matching 9 bases. The V segment lost 4 bases and the J segment 0 bases; nucleotides outside the gene matches: 12. Per the germline V gene, CDR1 is SGHRS and CDR2 is YFSETQ. The CDR3 runs to 18 residues. In nucleotides, the CDR3 is TGCGCCAGCAGCCGCCGCCAAAATCTAGCGGGAAGCACAGATACGCAGTATTTT. This sequence encodes CASSRRQNLAGSTDTQYF.